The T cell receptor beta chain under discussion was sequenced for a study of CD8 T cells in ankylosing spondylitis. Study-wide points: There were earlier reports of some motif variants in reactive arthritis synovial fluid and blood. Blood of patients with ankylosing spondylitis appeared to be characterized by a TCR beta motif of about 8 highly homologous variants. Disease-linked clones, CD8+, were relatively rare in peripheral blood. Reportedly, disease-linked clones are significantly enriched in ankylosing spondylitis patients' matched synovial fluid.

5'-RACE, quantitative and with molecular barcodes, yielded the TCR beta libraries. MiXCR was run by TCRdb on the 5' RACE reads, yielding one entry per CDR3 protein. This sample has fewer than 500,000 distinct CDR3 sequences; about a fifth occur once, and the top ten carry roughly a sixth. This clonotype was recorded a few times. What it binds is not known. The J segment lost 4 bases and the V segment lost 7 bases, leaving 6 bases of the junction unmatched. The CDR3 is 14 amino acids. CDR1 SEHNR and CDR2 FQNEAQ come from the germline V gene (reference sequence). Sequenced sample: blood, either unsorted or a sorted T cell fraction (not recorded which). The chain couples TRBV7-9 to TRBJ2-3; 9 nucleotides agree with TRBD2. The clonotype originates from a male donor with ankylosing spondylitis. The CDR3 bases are TGTGCCAGCACCATAGGCGGGAGGGCAGATACGCAGTATTTT. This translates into CASTIGGRADTQYF.